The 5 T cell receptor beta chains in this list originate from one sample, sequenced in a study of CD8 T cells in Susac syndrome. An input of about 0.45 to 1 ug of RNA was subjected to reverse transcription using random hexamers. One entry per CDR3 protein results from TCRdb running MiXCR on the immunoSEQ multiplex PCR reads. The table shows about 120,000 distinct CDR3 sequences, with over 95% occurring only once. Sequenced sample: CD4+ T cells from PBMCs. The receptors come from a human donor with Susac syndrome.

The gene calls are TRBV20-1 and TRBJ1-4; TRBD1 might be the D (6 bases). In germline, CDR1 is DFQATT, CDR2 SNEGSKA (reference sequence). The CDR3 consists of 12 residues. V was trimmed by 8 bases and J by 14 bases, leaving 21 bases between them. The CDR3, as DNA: TGCAGTACCTCACGCGGGGACACAGGCCTGTTTTTT. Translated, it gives CSTSRGDTGLFF.

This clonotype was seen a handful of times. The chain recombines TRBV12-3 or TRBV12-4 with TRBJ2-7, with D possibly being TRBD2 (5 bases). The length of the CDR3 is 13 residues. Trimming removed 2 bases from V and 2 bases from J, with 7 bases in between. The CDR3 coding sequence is TGTGCCAGCAGTTTATCACTAGCCTACGAGCAGTACTTC. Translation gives CASSLSLAYEQYF.

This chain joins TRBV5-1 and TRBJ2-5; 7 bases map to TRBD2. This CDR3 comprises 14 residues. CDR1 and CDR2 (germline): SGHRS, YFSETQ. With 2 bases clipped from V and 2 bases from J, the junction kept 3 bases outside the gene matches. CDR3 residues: CASSFGGRQETQYF. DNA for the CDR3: TGCGCCAGCAGCTTCGGGGGGAGACAAGAGACCCAGTACTTC.

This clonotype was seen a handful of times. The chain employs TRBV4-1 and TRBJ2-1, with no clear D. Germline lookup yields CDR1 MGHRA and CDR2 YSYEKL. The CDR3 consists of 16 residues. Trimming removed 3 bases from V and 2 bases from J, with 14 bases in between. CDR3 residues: CASSHANLITYNEQFF. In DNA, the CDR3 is TGCGCCAGCAGCCATGCTAACCTCATCACCTACAATGAGCAGTTCTTC.

The CDR3 DNA reads TGTGCCACCAGTTCGGGACGGCTAAACACCGGGGAGCTGTTTTTT. It encodes CATSSGRLNTGELFF. This chain uses TRBV15 with TRBJ2-2; tentatively, D is TRBD1 or TRBD2 (5 bases each). Germline-derived CDR1 and CDR2 are LNHNV and YYDKDF (reference sequence). The CDR3 contains 15 residues. The germline V and J ends were trimmed by 6 bases and 2 bases, with 13 bases remaining between them.